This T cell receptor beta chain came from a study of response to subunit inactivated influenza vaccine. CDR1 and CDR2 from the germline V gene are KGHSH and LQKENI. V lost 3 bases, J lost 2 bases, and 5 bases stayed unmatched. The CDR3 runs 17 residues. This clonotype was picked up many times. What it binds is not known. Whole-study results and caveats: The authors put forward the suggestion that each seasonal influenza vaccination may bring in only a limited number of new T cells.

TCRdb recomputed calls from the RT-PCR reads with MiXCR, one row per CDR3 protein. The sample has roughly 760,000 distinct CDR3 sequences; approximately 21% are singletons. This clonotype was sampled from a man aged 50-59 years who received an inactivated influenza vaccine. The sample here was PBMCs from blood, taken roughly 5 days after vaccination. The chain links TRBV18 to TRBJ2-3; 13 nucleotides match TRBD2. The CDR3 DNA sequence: TGTGCCAGCTCACCCGGACTAGCGGGAGTCATCACAGATACGCAGTATTTT. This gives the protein CASSPGLAGVITDTQYF.